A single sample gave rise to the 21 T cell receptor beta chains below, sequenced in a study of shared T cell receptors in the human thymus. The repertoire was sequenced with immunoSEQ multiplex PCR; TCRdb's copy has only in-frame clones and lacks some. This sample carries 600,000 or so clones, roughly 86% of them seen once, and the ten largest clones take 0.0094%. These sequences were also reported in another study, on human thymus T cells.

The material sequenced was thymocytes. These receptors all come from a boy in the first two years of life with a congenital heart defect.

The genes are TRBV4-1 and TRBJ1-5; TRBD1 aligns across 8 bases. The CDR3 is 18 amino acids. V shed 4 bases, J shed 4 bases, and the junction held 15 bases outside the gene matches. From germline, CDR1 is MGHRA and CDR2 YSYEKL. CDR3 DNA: TGCGCCAGCAGCCGACACCTTCGGGAGACAGGGGCAAATCAGCCCCAGCATTTT. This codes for CASSRHLRETGANQPQHF.

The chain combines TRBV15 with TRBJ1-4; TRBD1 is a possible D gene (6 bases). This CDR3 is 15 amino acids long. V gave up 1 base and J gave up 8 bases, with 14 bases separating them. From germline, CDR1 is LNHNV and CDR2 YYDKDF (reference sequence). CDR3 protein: CATSRGSPGEEKLFF. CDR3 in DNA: TGTGCCACCAGCAGAGGGAGTCCAGGGGAGGAAAAACTGTTTTTT.

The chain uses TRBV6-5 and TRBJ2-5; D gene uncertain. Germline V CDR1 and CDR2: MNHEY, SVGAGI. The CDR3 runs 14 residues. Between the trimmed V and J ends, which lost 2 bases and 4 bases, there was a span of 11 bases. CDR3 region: CASSYVSSPETQYF. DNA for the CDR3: TGTGCCAGCAGTTACGTATCTAGTCCAGAGACCCAGTACTTC.

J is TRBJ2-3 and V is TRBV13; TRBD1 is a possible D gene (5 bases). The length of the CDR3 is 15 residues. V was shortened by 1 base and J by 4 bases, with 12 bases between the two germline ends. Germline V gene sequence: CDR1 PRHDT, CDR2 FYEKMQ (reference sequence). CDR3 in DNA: TGTGCCAGCAGCTTAGCCCCAGGGTTTCCAGATACGCAGTATTTT. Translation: CASSLAPGFPDTQYF.

For the CDR3, the DNA is TGTGCCAGCAGCGCTGGAGGGTTCGTGAACACTGAAGCTTTCTTT. It yields the protein CASSAGGFVNTEAFF. The V call is TRBV11-2, the J call TRBJ1-1; no reliable D call. Germline CDR1 reads SGHAT; CDR2 reads FQNNGV. V lost 5 bases and J 0 bases, leaving 13 bases between the germline ends. There are 15 residues in the CDR3.

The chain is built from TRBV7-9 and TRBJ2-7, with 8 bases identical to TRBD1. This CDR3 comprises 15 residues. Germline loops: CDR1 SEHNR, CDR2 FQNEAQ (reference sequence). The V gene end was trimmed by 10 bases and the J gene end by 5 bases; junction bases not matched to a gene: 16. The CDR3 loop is CATPTQGQGIDEQYF. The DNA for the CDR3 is TGTGCCACCCCCACTCAAGGACAGGGCATTGACGAGCAGTACTTC. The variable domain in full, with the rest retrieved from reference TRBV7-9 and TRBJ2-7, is DTGVSQNPRHKITKRGQNVTFRCDPISEHNRLYWYRQTLGQGPEFLTYFQNEAQLEKSRLLSDRFSAERPKGSFSTLEIQRTEQGDSAMYLCATPTQGQGIDEQYFGPGTRLTVT.

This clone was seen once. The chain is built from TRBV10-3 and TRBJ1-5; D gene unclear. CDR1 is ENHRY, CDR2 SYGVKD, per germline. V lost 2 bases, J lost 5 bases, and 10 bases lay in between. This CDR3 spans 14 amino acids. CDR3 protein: CAISEGKEDQPQHF. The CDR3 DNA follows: TGTGCCATCAGTGAGGGGAAGGAGGATCAGCCCCAGCATTTT.

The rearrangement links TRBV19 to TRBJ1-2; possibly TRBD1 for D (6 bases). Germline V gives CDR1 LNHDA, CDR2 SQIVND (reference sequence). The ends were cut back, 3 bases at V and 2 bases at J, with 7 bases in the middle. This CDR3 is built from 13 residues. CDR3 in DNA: TGTGCCAGTAGTATTGACAGGAACTATGGCTACACCTTC. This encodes CASSIDRNYGYTF.

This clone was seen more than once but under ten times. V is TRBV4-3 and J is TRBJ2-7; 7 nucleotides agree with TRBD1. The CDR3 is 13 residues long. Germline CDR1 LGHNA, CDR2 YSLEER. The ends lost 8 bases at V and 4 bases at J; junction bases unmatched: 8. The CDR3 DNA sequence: TGCGCCAGCTCCAGGGGGATAGGGTACGAGCAGTACTTC. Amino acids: CASSRGIGYEQYF.

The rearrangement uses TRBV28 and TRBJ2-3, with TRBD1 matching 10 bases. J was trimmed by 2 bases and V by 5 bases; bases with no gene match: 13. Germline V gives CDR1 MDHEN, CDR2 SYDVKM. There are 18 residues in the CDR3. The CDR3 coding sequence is TGTGCCAGCAGTCCCGGGACAGGGGTTTGGATTTTCACAGATACGCAGTATTTT. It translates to CASSPGTGVWIFTDTQYF.

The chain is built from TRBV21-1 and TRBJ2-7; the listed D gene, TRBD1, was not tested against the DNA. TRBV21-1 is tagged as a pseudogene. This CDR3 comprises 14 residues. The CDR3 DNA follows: TGTGCCAGCAGCCTCCGGGACAGGCTTTACGAGCAGTACTTC. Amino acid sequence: CASSLRDRLYEQYF.

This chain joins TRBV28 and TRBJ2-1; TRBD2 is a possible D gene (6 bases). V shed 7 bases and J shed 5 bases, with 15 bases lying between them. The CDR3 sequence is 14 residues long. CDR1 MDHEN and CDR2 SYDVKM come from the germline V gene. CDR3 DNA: TGTGCCAGCACCCACAATACTAGCAACAATGAGCAGTTCTTC. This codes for CASTHNTSNNEQFF.

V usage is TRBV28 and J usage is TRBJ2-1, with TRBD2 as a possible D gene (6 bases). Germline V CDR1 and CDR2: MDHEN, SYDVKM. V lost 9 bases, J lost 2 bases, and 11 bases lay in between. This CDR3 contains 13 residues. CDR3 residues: CASTGAAYNEQFF. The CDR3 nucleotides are TGTGCCAGTACGGGAGCCGCCTACAATGAGCAGTTCTTC.

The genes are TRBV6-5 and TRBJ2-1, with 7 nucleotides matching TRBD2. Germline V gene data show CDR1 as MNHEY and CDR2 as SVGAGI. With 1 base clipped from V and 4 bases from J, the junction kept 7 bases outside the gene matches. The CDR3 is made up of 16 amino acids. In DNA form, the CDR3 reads TGTGCCAGCAGTTACTTGCTAGCGGTTCCGTACAATGAGCAGTTCTTC. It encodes CASSYLLAVPYNEQFF.

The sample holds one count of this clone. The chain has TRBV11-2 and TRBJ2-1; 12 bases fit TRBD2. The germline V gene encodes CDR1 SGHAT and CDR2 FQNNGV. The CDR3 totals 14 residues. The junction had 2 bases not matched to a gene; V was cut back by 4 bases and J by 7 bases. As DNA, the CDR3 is TGTGCCAGCAGCTCGACTAGCGGGAGTAATGAGCAGTTCTTC. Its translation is CASSSTSGSNEQFF.

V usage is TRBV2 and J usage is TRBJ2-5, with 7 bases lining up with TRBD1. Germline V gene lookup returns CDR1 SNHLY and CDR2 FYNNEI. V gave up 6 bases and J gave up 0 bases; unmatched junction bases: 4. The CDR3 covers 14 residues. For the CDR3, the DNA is TGTGCCAGCAGAAAGGGACAGAACCAAGAGACCCAGTACTTC. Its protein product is CASRKGQNQETQYF.

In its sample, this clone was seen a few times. CDR3 region: CASSGTGPSGNTIYF. CDR3 sequence (DNA): TGTGCCAGCAGCGGAACCGGTCCCTCTGGAAACACCATATATTTT. The genes are TRBV9 and TRBJ1-3; no clear D. Trimming shortened V by 3 bases and J by 0 bases, and 10 bases separated the two germline ends. The CDR3 is 15 amino acids. CDR1 is SGDLS and CDR2 is YYNGEE in the germline V gene.

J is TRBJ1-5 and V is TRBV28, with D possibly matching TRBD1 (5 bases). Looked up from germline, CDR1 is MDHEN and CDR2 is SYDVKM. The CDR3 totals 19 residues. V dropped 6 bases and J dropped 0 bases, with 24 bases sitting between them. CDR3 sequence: CASRFTKAGTGYSNQPQHF. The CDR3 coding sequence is TGTGCCAGCAGATTTACAAAAGCGGGGACCGGTTATAGCAATCAGCCCCAGCATTTT.

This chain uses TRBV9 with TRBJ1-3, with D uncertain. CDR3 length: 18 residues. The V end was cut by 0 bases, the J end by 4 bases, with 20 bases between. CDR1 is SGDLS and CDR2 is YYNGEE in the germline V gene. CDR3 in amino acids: CASSVVPTGIGQGNTIYF. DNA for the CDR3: TGTGCCAGCAGCGTAGTTCCGACGGGGATCGGTCAAGGAAACACCATATATTTT.

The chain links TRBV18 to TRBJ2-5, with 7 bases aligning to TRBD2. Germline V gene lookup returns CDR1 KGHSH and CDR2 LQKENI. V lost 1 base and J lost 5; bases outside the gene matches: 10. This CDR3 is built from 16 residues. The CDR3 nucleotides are TGTGCCAGCTCACCACGTGCAGCGGGGTCCAAGGAGACCCAGTACTTC. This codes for CASSPRAAGSKETQYF.

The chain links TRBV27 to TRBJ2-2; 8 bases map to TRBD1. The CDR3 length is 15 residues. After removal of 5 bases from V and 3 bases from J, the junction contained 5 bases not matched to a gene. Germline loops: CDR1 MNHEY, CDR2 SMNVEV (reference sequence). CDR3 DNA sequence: TGTGCCAGCAGTCCGCGGACAGGGCACACCGGGGAGCTGTTTTTT. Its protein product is CASSPRTGHTGELFF.